What follows are 14 T cell receptor beta chains derived from one specimen sequenced in a study of tumor-infiltrating lymphocytes in oesophageal squamous cell carcinoma. TCRdb fed the PCR reads into MiXCR, producing one record per CDR3 protein. In the table there are under 15,000 distinct CDR3 sequences, 45% to 60% of which are singletons. The sequenced material came from blood. These receptors originate from a female donor with esophageal squamous cell carcinoma.

This clonotype came up a few times. The rearrangement joins TRBV5-1 to TRBJ2-6; D is unclear. The V end lost 4 bases, the J end lost 0 bases, and 11 bases lay between the germline ends. CDR1 is SGHRS, CDR2 YFSETQ, per germline. This CDR3 has 16 amino acids. CDR3 protein: CASSLPLVSGANVLTF. The CDR3 coding sequence is TGCGCCAGCAGCCTCCCTCTAGTCTCTGGGGCCAACGTCCTGACTTTC.

DNA of the CDR3: TGTGCCAGCAGCTCAGGCTCCTACAATGAGCAGTACTTC. Translation gives CASSSGSYNEQYF. This sequence joins TRBV7-2 and TRBJ2-7; no firm D call. The germline V and J ends were trimmed by 4 bases and 7 bases, with 14 bases remaining between them. CDR1 SGHTA and CDR2 FQGNSA come from the germline V gene. CDR3 length: 13 residues.

The chain joins TRBV7-6 to TRBJ2-3, with 10 bases fitting TRBD2. Germline lookup yields CDR1 SGHVS and CDR2 FNYEAQ. This CDR3 region has 17 residues. J gave up 5 bases and V 1 base, and 9 bases lay outside the gene matches. CDR3: CASSLGDSGRIGDTQYF. The CDR3 coding sequence is TGTGCCAGCAGCTTAGGAGATAGCGGGAGGATCGGAGATACGCAGTATTTT. The full variable domain, completed using reference TRBV7-6 and TRBJ2-3, is GAGVSQSPRYKVTKRGQDVALRCDPISGHVSLYWYRQALGQGPEFLTYFNYEAQQDKSGLPNDRFSAERPEGSISTLTIQRTEQRDSAMYRCASSLGDSGRIGDTQYFGPGTRLTVL.

This sequence joins TRBV15 and TRBJ1-2; TRBD1 matches 7 bases. The CDR3 sequence is 17 residues long. J lost 2 bases, V lost 1 base, and 10 bases had no gene match. Germline loops: CDR1 LNHNV, CDR2 YYDKDF (reference sequence). This CDR3 is CATSRAGTGQTNYGYTF. The CDR3 DNA reads as TGTGCCACCAGCAGAGCGGGAACGGGACAGACGAACTATGGCTACACCTTC.

This clonotype has only a few counts. The rearrangement joins TRBV7-2 to TRBJ2-3; D ambiguous. The CDR3 sequence is 14 residues long. Germline V CDR1 and CDR2: SGHTA, FQGNSA. V shed 2 bases and J shed 2 bases, with 8 bases lying between them. The CDR3 DNA follows: TGTGCCAGCAGCTTAAATGGGAACACAGATACGCAGTATTTT. Protein product: CASSLNGNTDTQYF.

To note about this clonotype: A read error is likely, as this CDR3 ends without the conserved phenylalanine or tryptophan. The DNA is omitted, as the CDR3 cannot be located on it reliably, and the CDR3 follows TCRdb's listing. V usage is TRBV12-3 or TRBV12-4 and J usage is TRBJ2-6; the D segment call TRBD1 is taken from the table without a DNA check. Including both end residues, the CDR3 is 8 amino acids long. CDR3: CASSKPGQ.

The rearrangement uses TRBV7-8 and TRBJ2-7, with 7 bases fitting TRBD2. The closer fit of TRBJ2-1 to the DNA end suggests the J call may be wrong. The CDR3 has 12 amino acids. Germline V gene lookup returns CDR1 SGHVS and CDR2 FQNEAQ. The CDR3 region has the DNA TGTGCCAGCAGCCTGGGAGGGGATGAGCAGTTCTTC. This encodes CASSLGGDEQFF.

Of note for this clonotype: Since no conserved phenylalanine or tryptophan closes the CDR3, a read error is the likely cause. It is unclear where the CDR3 begins or ends on the DNA, so no DNA is shown, and the CDR3 is as TCRdb lists it. CDR3 sequence: CASSQGRKETQYFGA. The genes are TRBV7-9 and TRBJ2-6; no check of the table's D call, TRBD1, against the DNA was made. Germline CDR1 and CDR2: SEHNR and FQNEAQ (reference sequence). The CDR3 adds up to 15 amino acids, both ends counted.

This clonotype was counted a single time. The chain links TRBV9 to TRBJ1-1, with TRBD1 identical over 9 bases. The CDR3 is 15 amino acids. Germline V gene data show CDR1 as SGDLS and CDR2 as YYNGEE. V was pared by 3 bases and J by 4 bases, with 7 bases of the junction left unmatched. The CDR3 sequence is CASSGPGQGITEAFF. The CDR3 DNA reads TGTGCCAGCAGCGGGCCGGGACAGGGAATCACTGAAGCTTTCTTT.

The chain couples TRBV6-1 to TRBJ1-1; the match to TRBD1 covers 7 bases. The germline gives CDR1 MNHNS, CDR2 SASEGT. The trim removed 4 bases at V and 8 bases at J, leaving 4 bases unmatched. The CDR3 length is 12 residues. The CDR3 coding sequence is TGTGCCAGCAGTGGACAGGGACGGGAAGCTTTCTTT. It specifies CASSGQGREAFF.

In this sample, this clonotype turned up a few times. The CDR3, as DNA: TGTGCCAGCAGCTTAGCGGGGGGCGGGGCGTTGGGAAATGAGCAGTTCTTC. It specifies CASSLAGGGALGNEQFF. The chain recombines TRBV7-6 with TRBJ2-7, with D perhaps TRBD1 or TRBD2 (6 bases each). Gene TRBJ2-1 matches the end of the DNA better, so the J call may be wrong. The length of the CDR3 is 17 residues. Germline-derived CDR1 and CDR2 are SGHVS and FNYEAQ.

This chain connects TRBV7-3 to TRBJ2-3; D gene uncertain. Germline V CDR1 and CDR2: SGHTA, FQGTGA. Deletions cut 2 bases from V and 7 bases from J, with 10 bases between. This CDR3 has 13 amino acids. The CDR3 nucleotides are TGTGCCAGCAGCTTAGGATCGGTCTATACGCAGTATTTT. This sequence encodes CASSLGSVYTQYF.

This clonotype has more than one count but fewer than ten. This chain links TRBV7-2 with TRBJ2-7; D is unresolved. The length of the CDR3 is 13 residues. Germline CDR1 SGHTA, CDR2 FQGNSA. The V end lost 5 bases, the J end lost 6 bases, and 14 bases lay between the germline ends. For the CDR3, the DNA is TGTGCCAGCAGCCCGGCCGTAGACGTCGAGCAGTACTTC. Its translation: CASSPAVDVEQYF. The entire variable domain, with the rest obtained from reference TRBV7-2 and TRBJ2-7, is as follows: GAGVSQSPSNKVTEKGKDVELRCDPISGHTALYWYRQSLGQGLEFLIYFQGNSAPDKSGLPSDRFSAERTGGSVSTLTIQRTQQEDSAVYLCASSPAVDVEQYFGPGTRLTVT.

The V call is TRBV10-2, the J call TRBJ1-1; D call uncertain. V was cut by 4 bases and J by 1 base, with 7 bases left in between. The CDR3 contains 13 residues. CDR1 and CDR2 (germline): WSHSY, SAAADI. The CDR3 nucleotides are TGCGCCAGCAGTGTACAAGGGAACACTGAAGCTTTCTTT. Its protein is CASSVQGNTEAFF.